The 5 T cell receptor beta chains reported below all come from one sample, sequenced in a study of response to subunit inactivated influenza vaccine. TCRdb reprocessed the RT-PCR reads via MiXCR and lists one record per CDR3 protein. The sample records 250,000 to 350,000 distinct CDR3 sequences, roughly 22% being singletons. Sequenced here: PBMCs from blood, sampled approximately 22 months after vaccination. These receptors were taken from a man aged 50 to 69 who received an inactivated influenza vaccine.

This clonotype was counted between two and nine times. The chain carries TRBV24-1 and TRBJ1-2; the D is unclear. V lost 9 bases, J lost 6 bases, and 10 bases lay in between. The CDR3 loop spans 11 amino acids. The germline gives CDR1 KGHDR, CDR2 SFDVKD. Written as DNA, the CDR3 is TGTGCCACCGCCAGCCACCATGGCTACACCTTC. Encoded protein: CATASHHGYTF.

This clonotype was detected only a few times. The chain couples TRBV20-1 to TRBJ1-6; D gene unclear. CDR3 length: 15 amino acids. The V and J ends lost 3 bases and 0 bases respectively, with 9 bases between them. Germline V gene data show CDR1 as DFQATT and CDR2 as SNEGSKA (reference sequence). CDR3 DNA: TGCAGTGCTAGTGACGGGAGCTCCTATAATTCACCCCTCCACTTT. This translates into CSASDGSSYNSPLHF.

This clonotype occurred a few times. The V and J genes are TRBV5-1 and TRBJ2-5; a possible D gene is TRBD1 (5 bases). V was clipped by 0 bases and J by 1 base, with 10 bases between them. Germline CDR1 and CDR2: SGHRS and YFSETQ. The CDR3 is made up of 15 amino acids. As DNA, the CDR3 is TGCGCCAGCAGCTTGGGGGGCACCGTCCAAGAGACCCAGTACTTC. Translating gives CASSLGGTVQETQYF.

The rearrangement uses TRBV10-3 and TRBJ2-1; 10 nucleotides line up with TRBD2. The CDR3 extends over 15 amino acids. Germline V lookup: CDR1 ENHRY, CDR2 SYGVKD. The V and J ends lost 6 bases and 2 bases, in that order; junction bases with no gene match: 4. CDR3 loop: CAIRTSGITYNEQFF. DNA of the CDR3: TGTGCCATCAGAACTAGCGGGATAACCTACAATGAGCAGTTCTTC.

This clonotype was seen at least ten times. The CDR3 coding sequence is TGTGCCAGCAGCCTCCGGGACAGGGCCTATAATTCACCCCTCCACTTT. Translation: CASSLRDRAYNSPLHF. The rearrangement uses TRBV11-2 and TRBJ1-6; TRBD1 aligns across 9 bases. The CDR3 extends over 16 amino acids. V lost 5 bases to trimming and J lost 2 bases; unmatched junction nucleotides: 4. Looked up from germline, CDR1 is SGHAT and CDR2 is FQNNGV.